Presented here are 19 T cell receptor beta chains from one specimen sequenced in a study of early T cells in non-severe SARS-CoV-2 infection. MiXCR, run by TCRdb on the 5' RACE reads, gives a single entry per CDR3 protein. The sample shows 22,000 or so distinct CDR3 sequences, 3.5% to 5% of them seen only once. Specimen: whole blood. The receptors derive from an adult who was a healthcare worker with PCR-confirmed SARS-CoV-2 infection or an uninfected control (not recorded which).

This clonotype was observed at least ten times. The rearrangement links TRBV5-4 to TRBJ1-4; D is undetermined. Germline lookup yields CDR1 SGHNT and CDR2 YYREEE (reference sequence). CDR3 length equals 13 residues. V was clipped by 0 bases and J by 5 bases, with 5 bases between them. The CDR3 protein is CASSLEQNEKLFF. The CDR3 bases are TGTGCCAGCAGCTTGGAACAGAATGAAAAACTGTTTTTT.

This clonotype was observed a few times. The CDR3: CSVGENTEAFF. In nucleotides, the CDR3 is TGCAGCGTCGGAGAGAACACTGAAGCTTTCTTT. The chain couples TRBV29-1 to TRBJ1-1; D is ambiguous. The CDR3 is 11 amino acids. Trimming took 6 bases from V and 1 from J, leaving 6 bases between them. CDR1 and CDR2 from the germline V gene are SQVTM and ANQGSEA.

This clonotype was detected many times. V is TRBV7-3 and J is TRBJ2-1; TRBD2 might be the D (5 bases). V gave up 5 bases and J gave up 9 bases, with 20 bases separating them. CDR1 and CDR2 from the germline V gene are SGHTA and FQGTGA. This CDR3 has 15 residues. CDR3 loop: CASSNPSPLATEQFF. Written as DNA, the CDR3 is TGTGCCAGCAGCAACCCTTCCCCTCTAGCAACTGAGCAGTTCTTC.

Ten or more counts support this clonotype. The chain couples TRBV4-1 to TRBJ1-1; D call uncertain. The CDR3 is 14 amino acids. CDR1 and CDR2 from the germline V gene are MGHRA and YSYEKL. V lost 5 bases to trimming and J lost 8 bases, with 18 bases between them. CDR3 residues: CASSGKSGLGEAFF. As DNA, the CDR3 is TGCGCCAGCAGCGGCAAGAGTGGGTTAGGCGAAGCTTTCTTT.

V gene TRBV28 combines with J gene TRBJ2-7; perhaps TRBD2 as D (6 bases). V gave up 4 bases and J gave up 1 base, with 17 bases separating them. Germline V gene lookup returns CDR1 MDHEN and CDR2 SYDVKM. This CDR3 has 16 amino acids. As DNA, the CDR3 is TGTGCCAGCAGTTCTACTAGCCCCCCAAGGTCCTACGAGCAGTACTTC. Residues: CASSSTSPPRSYEQYF.

This clonotype was picked up many times. The chain combines TRBV28 with TRBJ2-1; tentative D call: TRBD2 (6 bases). Trimming removed 2 bases at V and 3 bases at J, with 29 bases between. The V gene's germline CDR1 is MDHEN and CDR2 SYDVKM. The CDR3 is made up of 21 amino acids. This CDR3 reads CASSLGGGSWGGLSYYNEQFF. CDR3 sequence (DNA): TGTGCCAGCAGTTTAGGCGGCGGTTCCTGGGGAGGCCTATCCTACTACAATGAGCAGTTCTTC.

This clonotype occurred many times. This chain uses TRBV2 with TRBJ2-1; TRBD2 aligns across 11 bases. The CDR3 has 15 residues. Germline-derived CDR1 and CDR2 are SNHLY and FYNNEI. After removal of 3 bases from V and 8 bases from J, the junction contained 6 bases not matched to a gene. The CDR3 sequence is CASSETSGIGDEQFF. CDR3 DNA sequence: TGTGCCAGCAGTGAGACTAGCGGGATTGGGGATGAGCAGTTCTTC.

This clonotype has a count of ten or more. The chain combines TRBV4-3 with TRBJ1-2; D gene ambiguous. The germline V gene encodes CDR1 LGHNA and CDR2 YSLEER. Deletions cut 0 bases from V and 4 bases from J, with 15 bases between. The CDR3 extends over 16 amino acids. The CDR3 sequence is CASSQDLDNLRYGYTF. The CDR3 region has the DNA TGCGCCAGCAGCCAAGATCTTGACAATCTCCGCTATGGCTACACCTTC.

This clonotype was recorded at least ten times. The rearrangement joins TRBV5-6 to TRBJ1-2; D not resolved. Germline values: CDR1 SGHDT, CDR2 YYEEEE. CDR3 length: 15 residues. V gave up 2 bases and J gave up 7 bases, with 18 bases separating them. The CDR3 reads CASSFSQQMVLGYTF. The CDR3 DNA reads TGTGCCAGCAGCTTCTCTCAACAGATGGTCCTTGGCTACACCTTC.

In its sample, this clonotype was seen many times. The J gene is TRBJ1-3, the V gene TRBV20-1, with TRBD1 as a possible D gene (6 bases). The V gene lost 7 bases and the J gene lost 4 bases, with 11 bases spanning the gap. This CDR3 region has 12 residues. Germline V gene sequence: CDR1 DFQATT, CDR2 SNEGSKA (reference sequence). Written as DNA, the CDR3 is TGCAGTGGATACAGGGCCGGAAACACCATATATTTT. Translation: CSGYRAGNTIYF.

This clonotype was counted at least ten times. This rearrangement joins TRBV28 to TRBJ2-4, with 7 bases that match TRBD1. Germline trimming cut 5 bases from V and 0 bases from J; bases unmatched to any gene: 10. This CDR3 spans 17 amino acids. In germline, CDR1 is MDHEN, CDR2 SYDVKM. The CDR3 sequence: CASSRGNRGSAKNIQYF. The CDR3 DNA reads as TGTGCCAGCAGTCGTGGGAACAGGGGATCAGCCAAAAACATTCAGTACTTC. The complete variable domain, with remaining parts taken from reference TRBV28 and TRBJ2-4, reads DVKVTQSSRYLVKRTGEKVFLECVQDMDHENMFWYRQDPGLGLRLIYFSYDVKMKEKGDIPEGYSVSREKKERFSLILESASTNQTSMYLCASSRGNRGSAKNIQYFGAGTRLSVL.

This clonotype was seen repeatedly, ten times or more. The J gene is TRBJ1-2, the V gene TRBV20-1, with 8 bases matching TRBD1. Per the germline V gene, CDR1 is DFQATT and CDR2 is SNEGSKA (reference sequence). The CDR3 spans 13 residues. The junction had 8 bases not matched to a gene; V was cut back by 3 bases and J by 8 bases. CDR3 protein: CSASPGTGGGYTF. In DNA, the CDR3 is TGCAGTGCTAGCCCCGGGACAGGAGGCGGCTACACCTTC.

This clonotype is categorized as medium-sized (0.01 to 0.1%). The chain has TRBV13 and TRBJ2-7; maybe TRBD2 (6 bases). Trimming stripped 0 bases from V and 0 bases from J, with 6 bases between. Germline-derived CDR1 and CDR2 are PRHDT and FYEKMQ (reference sequence). This CDR3 region has 14 residues. The CDR3 region is CASSLGTSSYEQYF. The CDR3 DNA sequence: TGTGCCAGCAGCTTAGGGACTAGCTCCTACGAGCAGTACTTC.

This clonotype was recorded a few times. The chain links TRBV7-6 to TRBJ1-1; no clear D gene. The V and J ends lost 1 base and 0 bases respectively, with 3 bases between them. The CDR3 spans 13 residues. Germline values: CDR1 SGHVS, CDR2 FNYEAQ. In nucleotides, the CDR3 is TGTGCCAGCAGCTTAGACGTGAACACTGAAGCTTTCTTT. Its protein product is CASSLDVNTEAFF.

This chain joins TRBV3-1 and TRBJ1-6; D not certain. V lost 4 bases and J 6 bases, leaving 16 bases between the germline ends. This CDR3 region has 16 residues. In germline, CDR1 is LGHDT, CDR2 YNNKEL (reference sequence). CDR3 in amino acids: CASSRSEDSPNSPLHF. The DNA for the CDR3 is TGTGCCAGCAGCCGCAGCGAAGATTCACCTAATTCACCCCTCCACTTT.

This clonotype has just a few counts. CDR3 loop: CASSLGWVADTQYF. The DNA for the CDR3 is TGTGCCAGCAGTTTAGGCTGGGTGGCAGATACGCAGTATTTT. This chain connects TRBV12-3 or TRBV12-4 to TRBJ2-3; D gene unclear. Deletions cut 1 base from V and 4 bases from J, with 9 bases between. This CDR3 contains 14 residues.

This clonotype was observed many times. The chain has TRBV28 and TRBJ1-1; TRBD1 aligns across 8 bases. Unmatched junction bases numbered 10, after V lost 6 bases and J lost 4 bases. The length of the CDR3 is 15 residues. Germline V gene data show CDR1 as MDHEN and CDR2 as SYDVKM. The CDR3 nucleotides read TGTGCCAGCAGCTCGGGACAGGTGTTGGGCACTGAAGCTTTCTTT. Translation: CASSSGQVLGTEAFF. Using reference TRBV28 and TRBJ1-1 for the parts outside the CDR3, the full variable domain is DVKVTQSSRYLVKRTGEKVFLECVQDMDHENMFWYRQDPGLGLRLIYFSYDVKMKEKGDIPEGYSVSREKKERFSLILESASTNQTSMYLCASSSGQVLGTEAFFGQGTRLTVV.

This clonotype was found many times. This chain uses TRBV3-1 with TRBJ2-1; possibly TRBD2 for D (6 bases). Trimming pared 1 base from V and 12 bases from J, leaving 19 bases between. The germline gives CDR1 LGHDT, CDR2 YNNKEL (reference sequence). CDR3 length: 15 amino acids. CDR3 sequence reads: CASSQGQLAPLGQFF. As DNA, the CDR3 is TGTGCCAGCAGCCAAGGTCAACTAGCCCCCTTAGGGCAGTTCTTC.

The chain is built from TRBV29-1 and TRBJ1-2; D ambiguous. Germline CDR1 is SQVTM and CDR2 is ANQGSEA. V lost 1 base, J lost 4 bases, and 10 bases lay in between. CDR3 size: 13 residues. The CDR3 sequence is CSVEGRLGYGYTF. CDR3 nucleotides: TGCAGCGTTGAAGGTCGTCTGGGCTATGGCTACACCTTC.